The T cell receptor beta chain described here comes from a study of T-cell memory formation after mild COVID-19. Via MiXCR, TCRdb re-called the 5' RACE reads, giving one row per CDR3 protein. The sample records about 470,000 distinct CDR3 sequences, 15% to 20% being singletons. Concerning this clonotype: Its specificity is not known.

General study results and limits: Clones that shrank (day 15 to 85) were balanced CD4/CD8, whereas later expanders leaned CD4+.

V shed 5 bases and J 8 bases; nucleotides not matched to a gene: 8. Germline loops: CDR1 MNHEY, CDR2 SVGAGI. This CDR3 contains 14 residues. The chain links TRBV6-5 to TRBJ1-1, with 10 positions matching TRBD1. The receptor was derived from an adult woman who had mild COVID-19 (a few samples of this study predate the infection). Cell type and time point are not known. Sequenced input: PBMCs or a T cell subset sorted from them (not recorded which). The CDR3 bases are TGTGCCAGCAGTCCAGACCGGGACAGGGGCGAAGCTTTCTTT. Its translation: CASSPDRDRGEAFF.